The T cell receptor beta chain described here comes from a study of cytomegalovirus exposure and HLA in healthy donors. Germline V lookup: CDR1 MNHEY, CDR2 SVGAGI. The CDR3 runs 15 residues. Trimming stripped 1 base from V and 4 bases from J, with 10 bases between. This clone was found once. The study ran its PCR with 60 Vbeta and 13 Jbeta primers. Profiled with immunoSEQ multiplex PCR; TCRdb holds only in-frame clones, not every one. The data hold more than 200,000 clones, with over 75% observed a single time. Specimen: PBMCs. V gene TRBV6-5 combines with J gene TRBJ1-4; D may be TRBD1 (5 bases). This sequence originates from a man younger than 35 in good health and CMV-seronegative. The CDR3 is CASSYLGAYNEKLFF. The DNA for the CDR3 is TGTGCCAGCAGTTACTTAGGGGCCTATAATGAAAAACTGTTTTTT.